The 13 T cell receptor beta chains below were found in one sample sequenced in a study of T-cell memory formation after mild COVID-19. From the 5' RACE reads, TCRdb called clonotypes with MiXCR, one entry per CDR3 protein. The sample consists of a few hundred thousand distinct CDR3 sequences, approximately 23% of them appearing once. The sample taken for sequencing was PBMCs or a T cell subset sorted from them (not recorded which). Source of these receptors: an adult woman who had mild COVID-19 (a few samples of this study predate the infection). Cell type and time point are not known.

The J gene is TRBJ2-4, the V gene TRBV7-2; TRBD2 aligns across 8 bases. CDR3 length: 21 residues. Germline V gene lookup returns CDR1 SGHTA and CDR2 FQGNSA. J was trimmed by 1 base and V by 1 base; bases with no gene match: 18. The CDR3 region is CASSLVPGLALIWEAKNIQYF. The DNA for the CDR3 is TGTGCCAGCAGCTTAGTGCCAGGACTAGCTCTTATTTGGGAGGCCAAAAACATTCAGTACTTC.

This clonotype was seen only a few times. The CDR3 is CASSPLSTVKTQYF. The CDR3 DNA sequence: TGTGCCAGCAGCCCCCTGAGCACCGTGAAGACCCAGTACTTC. The chain links TRBV7-2 to TRBJ2-5, with D uncertain. This CDR3 is built from 14 residues. V was clipped by 5 bases and J by 6 bases, with 16 bases between them. Germline V gene lookup returns CDR1 SGHTA and CDR2 FQGNSA.

The chain joins TRBV13 to TRBJ2-1; the match to TRBD2 covers 10 bases. Germline V lookup: CDR1 PRHDT, CDR2 FYEKMQ (reference sequence). V lost 0 bases and J lost 0; bases outside the gene matches: 8. CDR3 length equals 19 residues. Here the CDR3 DNA reads TGTGCCAGCAGCTTAGGCGTTAGCGGGGGGTCGAGCTCCTACAATGAGCAGTTCTTC. Translating it yields CASSLGVSGGSSSYNEQFF.

The chain is built from TRBV6-2 or TRBV6-3 and TRBJ2-1, with 11 bases identical to TRBD1. After removal of 5 bases from V and 4 bases from J, the junction contained 7 bases not matched to a gene. This CDR3 region has 16 residues. Per the germline V gene, CDR1 is MNHEY and CDR2 is SVGEGT. The CDR3 DNA sequence: TGTGCCAGCAGTGCGGACAGGGGGCGAAATTACAATGAGCAGTTCTTC. This codes for CASSADRGRNYNEQFF.

This clonotype showed up just a few times. For the CDR3, the DNA is TGTGCCAGCAGTCATCGGACAGGGGACAATGAAAAACTGTTTTTT. Protein sequence: CASSHRTGDNEKLFF. This chain uses TRBV7-9 with TRBJ1-4; 9 bases align to TRBD1. There are 15 residues in the CDR3. V lost 6 bases and J lost 5; bases outside the gene matches: 7. CDR1 and CDR2 (germline): SEHNR, FQNEAQ (reference sequence).

The chain links TRBV10-3 to TRBJ1-1, with 10 bases that match TRBD1. Per germline, CDR1 ENHRY and CDR2 SYGVKD. CDR3 length equals 15 residues. V gave up 6 bases and J gave up 3 bases; unmatched junction bases: 7. The CDR3 loop is CAISDLTGGYTEAFF. CDR3 nucleotides: TGTGCCATCAGCGATTTGACAGGGGGCTACACTGAAGCTTTCTTT.

V is TRBV12-3 or TRBV12-4 and J is TRBJ1-1, with TRBD1 matching 7 bases. The CDR3 runs to 14 residues. V lost 3 bases and J lost 7; bases outside the gene matches: 8. The chain's CDR3 is CASSFPDRAGEAFF. The CDR3 DNA reads TGTGCCAGCAGTTTCCCCGACAGGGCGGGTGAAGCTTTCTTT.

The J gene is TRBJ2-3, the V gene TRBV9, with no clear D. CDR1 is SGDLS and CDR2 is YYNGEE in the germline V gene. The CDR3 has 17 residues. Trimming shortened V by 2 bases and J by 5 bases, and 21 bases separated the two germline ends. The CDR3 DNA is TGTGCCAGCAGCGTTCAATTGGTGTGGGCATTAGGAGATACGCAGTATTTT. Amino acids: CASSVQLVWALGDTQYF.

This sequence joins TRBV12-3 or TRBV12-4 and TRBJ2-1; a possible D gene is TRBD1 (6 bases). Trimming removed 6 bases from V and 13 bases from J, with 16 bases in between. There are 12 residues in the CDR3. CDR3 amino acids: CASRFGPGEQFF. Here the CDR3 DNA reads TGTGCCAGCAGGTTTGGTCCAGGGGAACAGTTCTTC.

CDR3 amino acids: CASSGWGLAGPSTDTQYF. The CDR3 coding sequence is TGTGCCAGCAGCGGGTGGGGACTAGCGGGACCTAGCACAGATACGCAGTATTTT. This chain uses TRBV5-6 with TRBJ2-3; 13 bases are a match to TRBD2. The germline gives CDR1 SGHDT, CDR2 YYEEEE. J lost 0 bases, V lost 4 bases, and 8 bases had no gene match. The CDR3 is 18 residues long.

In this sample, this clonotype turned up many times. This CDR3 reads CARRTVGWDYGYTF. In DNA, the CDR3 is TGTGCTAGGCGTACCGTGGGGTGGGACTATGGCTACACCTTC. The chain employs TRBV7-2 and TRBJ1-2; no reliable D call. This CDR3 comprises 14 residues. Germline V gene sequence: CDR1 SGHTA, CDR2 FQGNSA.

This chain joins TRBV3-1 and TRBJ2-1; 9 nucleotides match TRBD2. This CDR3 region has 16 residues. Germline V gives CDR1 LGHDT, CDR2 YNNKEL (reference sequence). Trimming took 4 bases from V and 3 from J; bases not matched to a gene: 7. This CDR3 reads CASSPRFSGSYNEQFF. Written as DNA, the CDR3 is TGTGCCAGCAGCCCCCGCTTTAGCGGGAGCTACAATGAGCAGTTCTTC.

This clonotype was counted only a few times. The J gene is TRBJ1-5, the V gene TRBV11-2; maybe TRBD1 (6 bases). This CDR3 contains 15 residues. Germline V gene sequence: CDR1 SGHAT, CDR2 FQNNGV. With 0 bases removed from V and 3 bases from J, the gap between germline ends came to 9 bases. CDR3 amino acids: CASSLEDSFNQPQHF. In DNA form, the CDR3 reads TGTGCCAGCAGCTTAGAGGACAGCTTCAATCAGCCCCAGCATTTT.